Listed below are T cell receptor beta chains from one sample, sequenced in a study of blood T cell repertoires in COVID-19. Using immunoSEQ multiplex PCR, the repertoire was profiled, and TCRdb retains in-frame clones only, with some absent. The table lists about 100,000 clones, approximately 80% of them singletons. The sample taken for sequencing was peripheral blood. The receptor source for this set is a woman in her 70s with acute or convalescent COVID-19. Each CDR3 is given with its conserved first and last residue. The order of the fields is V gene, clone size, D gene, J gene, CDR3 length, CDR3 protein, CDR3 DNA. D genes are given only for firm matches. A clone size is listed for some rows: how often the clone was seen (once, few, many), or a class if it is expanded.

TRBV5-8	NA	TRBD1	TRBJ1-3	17	CASSPSTGQLKGNTIYF	TGTGCCAGCAGCCCCTCAACGGGACAGTTGAAGGGAAACACCATATATTTT
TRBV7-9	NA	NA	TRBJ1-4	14	CASSFGILNEKLFF	TGTGCCAGCAGCTTCGGGATACTTAATGAAAAACTGTTTTTT
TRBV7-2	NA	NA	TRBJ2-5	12	CASSSNRETQYF	TGTGCCAGCAGCTCCAACAGAGAGACCCAGTACTTC
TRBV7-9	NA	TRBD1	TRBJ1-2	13	CASSLEQGHGYTF	TGTGCCAGCAGCTTAGAACAGGGGCATGGCTACACCTTC
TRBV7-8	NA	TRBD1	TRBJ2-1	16	CASSARTGGSYNEQFF	TGTGCCAGCAGCGCCCGGACAGGGGGTTCCTACAATGAGCAGTTCTTC
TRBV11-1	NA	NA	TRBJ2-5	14	CASSLELAGETQYF	TGTGCCAGCAGCTTAGAACTAGCAGGCGAGACCCAGTACTTC
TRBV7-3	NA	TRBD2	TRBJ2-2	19	CASSLTAGLSTVNTGELFF	TGTGCCAGCAGCTTAACGGCGGGACTATCTACCGTGAACACCGGGGAGCTGTTTTTT
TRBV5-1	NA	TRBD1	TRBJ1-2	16	CASSSLTGGSGYGYTF	TGCGCCAGCAGCTCACTGACAGGGGGCTCTGGCTATGGCTACACCTTC
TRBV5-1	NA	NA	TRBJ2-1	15	CASSLVQGLHNEQFF	TGCGCCAGCAGCTTGGTTCAGGGGCTACACAATGAGCAGTTCTTC
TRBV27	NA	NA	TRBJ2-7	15	CASSLRAGSRSEQYF	TGTGCCAGCAGTTTAAGGGCGGGAAGCCGGTCCGAGCAGTACTTC
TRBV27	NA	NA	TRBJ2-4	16	CASSPLGGIAKNIQYF	TGTGCCAGCAGCCCTTTAGGGGGAATAGCCAAAAACATTCAGTACTTC
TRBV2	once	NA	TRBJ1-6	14	CASSEQGYNSPLHF	TGTGCCAGCAGTGAACAGGGCTATAATTCACCCCTCCACTTT
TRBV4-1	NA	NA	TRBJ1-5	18	CASSQEFSATASNQPQHF	TGCGCCAGCAGCCAGGAGTTTTCCGCGACAGCGAGCAATCAGCCCCAGCATTTT
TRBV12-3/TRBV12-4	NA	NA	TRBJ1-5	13	CASSYRAVQPQHF	TGTGCCAGCAGCTACAGGGCGGTTCAGCCCCAGCATTTT
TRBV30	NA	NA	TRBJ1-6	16	CAWSSVGPPYNSPLHF	TGTGCCTGGAGTTCTGTTGGGCCTCCCTATAATTCACCCCTCCACTTT
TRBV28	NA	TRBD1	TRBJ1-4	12	CATRTGSEKLFF	TGTGCCACCCGGACAGGGAGTGAAAAACTGTTTTTT
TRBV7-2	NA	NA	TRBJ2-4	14	CASGTPLAKNIQYF	TGTGCCAGCGGGACACCTTTAGCCAAAAACATTCAGTACTTC
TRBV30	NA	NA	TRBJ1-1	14	CAWSLTSGGTEAFF	TGTGCCTGGAGTTTAACCTCCGGGGGAACTGAAGCTTTCTTT
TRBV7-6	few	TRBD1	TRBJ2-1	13	CASRQGVHNEQFF	TGTGCCAGCAGGCAGGGGGTCCACAATGAGCAGTTCTTC
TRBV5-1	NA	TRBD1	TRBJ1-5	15	CASSSGQGQGQPQHF	TGCGCCAGCAGCTCCGGACAGGGCCAAGGCCAGCCCCAGCATTTT
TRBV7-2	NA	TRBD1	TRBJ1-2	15	CASSLTKTGTRGYTF	TGTGCCAGCAGCTTAACTAAGACAGGGACGCGGGGCTACACCTTC
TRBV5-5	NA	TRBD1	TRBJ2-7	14	CASRNDRGNYEQYF	TGTGCCAGCAGGAATGACAGGGGGAACTACGAGCAGTACTTC
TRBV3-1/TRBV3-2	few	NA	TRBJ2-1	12	CASSQISNEQFF	TGTGCCAGCAGCCAAATCAGCAATGAGCAGTTCTTC
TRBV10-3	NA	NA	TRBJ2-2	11	CAIAEGGELFF	TGTGCCATAGCTGAGGGCGGGGAGCTGTTTTTT
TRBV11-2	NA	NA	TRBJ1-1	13	CASSLALNTEAFF	TGTGCCAGCAGCTTAGCTTTGAACACTGAAGCTTTCTTT
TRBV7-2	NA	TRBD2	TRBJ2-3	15	CASSLWAGGPDTQYF	TGTGCCAGCAGCTTATGGGCGGGGGGGCCAGATACGCAGTATTTT
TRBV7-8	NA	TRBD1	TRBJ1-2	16	CASSLERDRAFYGYTF	TGTGCCAGCAGCTTAGAAAGGGACAGGGCGTTCTATGGCTACACCTTC
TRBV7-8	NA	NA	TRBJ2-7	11	CASSLHYEQYF	TGTGCCAGCAGCCTTCATTACGAGCAGTACTTC
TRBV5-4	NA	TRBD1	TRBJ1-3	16	CASSTGTGGDGNTIYF	TGTGCCAGCAGCACCGGGACAGGGGGCGATGGGAACACCATATATTTT
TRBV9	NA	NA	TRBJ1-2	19	CASSPGGGENQGARNGYTF	TGTGCCAGCAGCCCCGGGGGGGGAGAGAATCAGGGAGCCCGGAATGGCTACACCTTC
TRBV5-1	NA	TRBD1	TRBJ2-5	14	CASSRGQGQGTQYF	TGCGCCAGCAGTCGCGGACAGGGCCAGGGGACCCAGTACTTC
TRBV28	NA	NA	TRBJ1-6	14	CASKGGETNSPLHF	TGTGCCAGCAAGGGGGGGGAAACGAATTCACCCCTCCACTTT
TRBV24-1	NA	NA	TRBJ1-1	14	CATSDSRQGTEAFF	TGTGCCACCAGTGATTCCCGGCAGGGCACTGAAGCTTTCTTT
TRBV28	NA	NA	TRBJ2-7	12	CASRKFRYEQYF	TGTGCCAGCAGAAAATTCCGCTACGAGCAGTACTTC
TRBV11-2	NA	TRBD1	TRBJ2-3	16	CASSRGQGTGTDTQYF	TGTGCCAGCAGCCGCGGACAGGGGACCGGAACAGATACGCAGTATTTT
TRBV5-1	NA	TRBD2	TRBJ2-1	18	CASSWTSGGSSSYNEQFF	TGCGCCAGCAGCTGGACTAGCGGGGGGTCTAGCTCCTACAATGAGCAGTTCTTC
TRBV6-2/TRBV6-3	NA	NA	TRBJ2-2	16	CASSHLQRVNTGELFF	TGTGCCAGCAGTCACCTCCAGCGCGTTAACACCGGGGAGCTGTTTTTT
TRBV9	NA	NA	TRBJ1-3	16	CASSPPFGQGENTIYF	TGTGCCAGCAGCCCTCCTTTTGGGCAGGGCGAAAACACCATATATTTT
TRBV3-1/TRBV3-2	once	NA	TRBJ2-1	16	CASSPSTTSHYNEQFF	TGTGCCAGCAGCCCCTCAACCACTAGCCACTACAATGAGCAGTTCTTC
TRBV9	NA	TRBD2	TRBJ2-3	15	CASSVGRTRTDTQYF	TGTGCCAGCAGCGTAGGACGGACTAGGACAGATACGCAGTATTTT
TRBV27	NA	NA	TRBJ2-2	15	CASRNLQVNTGELFF	TGTGCCAGCAGAAATCTACAGGTCAACACCGGGGAGCTGTTTTTT
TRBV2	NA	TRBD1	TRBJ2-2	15	CASSRDSSSYGELFF	TGTGCCAGCAGTAGGGACAGTTCTTCTTACGGGGAGCTGTTTTTT
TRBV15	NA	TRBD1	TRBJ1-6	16	CATSRDSGQTNSPLHF	TGTGCCACCAGCAGAGATTCGGGACAGACTAATTCACCCCTCCACTTT
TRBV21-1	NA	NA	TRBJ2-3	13	CASSGTGIDTQYF	TGTGCCAGCAGCGGGACAGGGATAGATACGCAGTATTTT
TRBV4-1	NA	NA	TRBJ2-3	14	CASSWERSTDTQYF	TGCGCCAGCAGCTGGGAGCGGAGCACAGATACGCAGTATTTT
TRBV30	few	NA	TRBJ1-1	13	CAWEGSEGTEAFF	TGTGCCTGGGAAGGTTCTGAGGGTACTGAAGCTTTCTTT
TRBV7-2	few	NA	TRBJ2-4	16	CASSPGGVGAKNIQYF	TGTGCCAGCAGCCCAGGCGGGGTAGGAGCCAAAAACATTCAGTACTTC
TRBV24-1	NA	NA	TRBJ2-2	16	CATSDHGTLNTGELFF	TGTGCCACCAGTGACCACGGGACTCTGAACACCGGGGAGCTGTTTTTT
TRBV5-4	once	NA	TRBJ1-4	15	CASSLEGSTNEKLFF	TGTGCCAGCAGCTTGGAGGGGTCAACTAATGAAAAACTGTTTTTT
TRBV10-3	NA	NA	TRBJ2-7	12	CAISQELGEQYF	TGTGCCATCAGCCAAGAGCTCGGGGAGCAGTACTTC
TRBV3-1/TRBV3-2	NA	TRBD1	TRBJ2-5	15	CASSQVIQGLETQYF	TGTGCCAGCAGCCAAGTGATACAGGGGTTGGAGACCCAGTACTTC
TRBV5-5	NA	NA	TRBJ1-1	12	CASSLGDTEAFF	TGTGCCAGCAGCTTAGGAGACACTGAAGCTTTCTTT
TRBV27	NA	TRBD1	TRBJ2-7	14	CASSEGTARVGQYF	TGTGCCAGCAGTGAAGGGACAGCTCGTGTCGGGCAGTACTTC
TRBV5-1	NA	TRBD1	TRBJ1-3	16	CASSPPGTVSGNTIYF	TGCGCCAGCAGCCCGCCCGGGACAGTCTCTGGAAACACCATATATTTT
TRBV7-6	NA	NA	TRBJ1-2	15	CASSLGEGVSYGYTF	TGTGCCAGCAGCTTAGGGGAGGGGGTCAGCTATGGCTACACCTTC
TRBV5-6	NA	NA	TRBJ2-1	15	CASSFDGSSYNEQFF	TGTGCCAGCAGCTTTGACGGGAGCTCCTACAATGAGCAGTTCTTC
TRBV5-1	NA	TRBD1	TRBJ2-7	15	CASSPRDREVNEQYF	TGCGCCAGCAGTCCGCGGGACAGGGAGGTCAACGAGCAGTACTTC
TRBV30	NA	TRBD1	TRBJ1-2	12	CAWSPTGGGYTF	TGTGCCTGGAGTCCGACAGGGGGAGGCTACACCTTC